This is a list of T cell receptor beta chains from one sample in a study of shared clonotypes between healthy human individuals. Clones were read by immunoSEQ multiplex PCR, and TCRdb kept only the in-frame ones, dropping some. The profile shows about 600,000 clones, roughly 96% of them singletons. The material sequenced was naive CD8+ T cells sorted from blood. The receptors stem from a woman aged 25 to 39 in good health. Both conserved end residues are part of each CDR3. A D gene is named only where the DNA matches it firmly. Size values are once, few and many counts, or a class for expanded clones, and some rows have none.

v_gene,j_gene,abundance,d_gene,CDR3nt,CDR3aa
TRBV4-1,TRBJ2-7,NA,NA,TGCGCCAGCAGCCAAGAATGGGGACCCAACATATACGAGCAGTACTTC,CASSQEWGPNIYEQYF
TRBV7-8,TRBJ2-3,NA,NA,TGTGCCAGCAGCTTAGCGGACGGACGCACAGATACGCAGTATTTT,CASSLADGRTDTQYF
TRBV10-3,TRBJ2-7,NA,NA,TGTGCCATCAGTGAGTCAGGGAGGTTCGAGCAGTACTTC,CAISESGRFEQYF
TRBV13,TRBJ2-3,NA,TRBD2,TGTGCCAGCAGCTTGGCCCCCAGCGGGAGTACAGATACGCAGTATTTT,CASSLAPSGSTDTQYF
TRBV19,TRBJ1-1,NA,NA,TGTGCCAGTACTTCGTACACTGAAGCTTTCTTT,CASTSYTEAFF
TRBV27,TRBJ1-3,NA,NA,TGTGCCAGCAGTCAAAGATCCCGGGACACTGGAAACACCATATATTTT,CASSQRSRDTGNTIYF
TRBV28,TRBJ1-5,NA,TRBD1,TGTGCCAGCAGTTTATCCCCGGACAGGCTAAGCAATCAGCCCCAGCATTTT,CASSLSPDRLSNQPQHF
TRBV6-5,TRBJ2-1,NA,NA,TGTGCCAGCGGGCCAGGGGATAAGCTGTTCTTC,CASGPGDKLFF
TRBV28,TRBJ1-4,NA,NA,TGTGCCAGCAGTACCTCGGGACACTCAGAAAAACTGTTTTTT,CASSTSGHSEKLFF
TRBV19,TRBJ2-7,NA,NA,TGTGCCAGTAGTAGGGGATGGGAGCAGTACTTC,CASSRGWEQYF
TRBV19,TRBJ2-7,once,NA,TGTGCCAGTAGTATAGTAGGGAGTCCCTCCTACGAGCAGTACTTC,CASSIVGSPSYEQYF
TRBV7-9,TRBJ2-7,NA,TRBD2,TGTGCCAGCAGCTTAGGCGTTAGCGGGAGAGGCAACGAGCAGTACTTC,CASSLGVSGRGNEQYF
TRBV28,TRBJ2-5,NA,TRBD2,TGTGCCAGCAGCCTAGCGGGACAGATCCAAGAGACCCAGTACTTC,CASSLAGQIQETQYF
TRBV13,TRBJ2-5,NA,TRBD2,TGTGCCAGCAGCTTAAGGGAGGGCGAACAAGAGACCCAGTACTTC,CASSLREGEQETQYF
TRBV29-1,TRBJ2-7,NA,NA,TGCAGCGCTAGGACAACGACCGCGTACGAGCAGTACTTC,CSARTTTAYEQYF
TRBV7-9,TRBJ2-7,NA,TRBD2,TGTGCCAGCAGCTTAGGGACTAGCGGGAGGCCCAGCTACGAGCAGTACTTC,CASSLGTSGRPSYEQYF
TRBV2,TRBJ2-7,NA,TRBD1,TGTGCCAGCAGTGAAGCGAGGGACAGGGGTTACGAGCAGTACTTC,CASSEARDRGYEQYF
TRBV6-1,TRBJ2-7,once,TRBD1,TGTGCCAGCAGGACAGGGGTGACCTACGAGCAGTACTTC,CASRTGVTYEQYF
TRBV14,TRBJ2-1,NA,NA,TGTGCCAGCAGCCAAGCCTCCTACAATGAGCAGTTCTTC,CASSQASYNEQFF
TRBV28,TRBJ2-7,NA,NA,TGTGCCAGCACCCCCCTGGGGGTAACCTACGAGCAGTACTTC,CASTPLGVTYEQYF
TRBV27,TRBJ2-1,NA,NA,TGTGCCAGCAGTTGGCTAGCGCCAGACAATGAGCAGTTCTTC,CASSWLAPDNEQFF
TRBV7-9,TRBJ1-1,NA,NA,TGTGCCAGCAGCACCTATAACACTGAAGCTTTCTTT,CASSTYNTEAFF
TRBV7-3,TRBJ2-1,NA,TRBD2,TGTGCCAGCAGCCCCGACCCGTATGAGCGGGGGGACAATGAGCAGTTCTTC,CASSPDPYERGDNEQFF
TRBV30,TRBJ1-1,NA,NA,TGTGCCTGGACTTTGAACACTGAAGCTTTCTTT,CAWTLNTEAFF
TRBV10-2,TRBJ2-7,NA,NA,TGCGCCAGCAGTGAGATACAAGTTATTATTAGCTCCTACGAGCAGTACTTC,CASSEIQVIISSYEQYF
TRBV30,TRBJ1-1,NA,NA,TGTGCCTGGAACCCTGGGGGGGCTGAAGCTTTCTTT,CAWNPGGAEAFF
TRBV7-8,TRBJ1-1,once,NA,TGTGCCAGCAGCTTATGGGACACTGAAGCTTTCTTT,CASSLWDTEAFF
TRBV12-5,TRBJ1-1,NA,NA,TGTGCTAGTTCCCAGGGAGGCACTGAAGCTTTCTTT,CASSQGGTEAFF
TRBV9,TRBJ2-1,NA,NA,TGTGCCAGCAGCGTAGCGAATGAGCAGTTCTTC,CASSVANEQFF
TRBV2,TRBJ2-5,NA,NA,TGTGCCAGCAGCGGGACCTTGAAGACCCAGTACTTC,CASSGTLKTQYF
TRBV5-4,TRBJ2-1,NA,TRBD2,TGTGCCAGCAGCACCGGGACTAGCGGAAATAATGAGCAGTTCTTC,CASSTGTSGNNEQFF
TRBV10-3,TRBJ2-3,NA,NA,TGTGCCATCAGTGAGTTGGCAGCCTCTAGCACAGATACGCAGTATTTT,CAISELAASSTDTQYF
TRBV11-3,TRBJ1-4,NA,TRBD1,TGTGCCAGCAGCGGGGACAGTCTTAATGAAAAACTGTTTTTT,CASSGDSLNEKLFF
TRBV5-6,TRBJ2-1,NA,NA,TGTGCCAGCAGCTTGTGGGCAGGGAGGAATGAGCAGTTCTTC,CASSLWAGRNEQFF
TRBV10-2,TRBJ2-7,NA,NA,TGCGCCAGCAGTGCGGGGGGCCCCTACGAGCAGTACTTC,CASSAGGPYEQYF
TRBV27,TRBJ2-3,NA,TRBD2,TGTGCCAGCAGTTTAAGTAGCGGGAGCACAGATACGCAGTATTTT,CASSLSSGSTDTQYF
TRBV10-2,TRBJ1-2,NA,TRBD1,TGCGCCAGCAGAGACAGGGGCTCGGGCTATGGCTACACCTTC,CASRDRGSGYGYTF
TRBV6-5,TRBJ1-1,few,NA,TGTGCCAGCAGTTACGGGGTGGGCACTGAAGCTTTCTTT,CASSYGVGTEAFF
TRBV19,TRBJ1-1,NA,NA,TGTGCCAGTAAGGGCAGGGATATGAACACTGAAGCTTTCTTT,CASKGRDMNTEAFF
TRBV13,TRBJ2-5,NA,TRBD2,TGTGCCAGCAGCCCTCCGACTAGCGGGGTGTACCAAGAGACCCAGTACTTC,CASSPPTSGVYQETQYF
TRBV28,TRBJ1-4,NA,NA,TGTGCCAGCAGTTTCAGAACAGATAATGAAAAACTGTTTTTT,CASSFRTDNEKLFF
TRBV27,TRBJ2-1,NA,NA,TGTGCCAGCACCTATTACAATGAGCAGTTCTTC,CASTYYNEQFF
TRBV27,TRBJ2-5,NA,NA,TGTGCCAGCAGTATCTGGGCAAAGGAGACCCAGTACTTC,CASSIWAKETQYF
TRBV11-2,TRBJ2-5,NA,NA,TGTGCCAGCAGCTTAGGAGGGGGGGTACAAGAGACCCAGTACTTC,CASSLGGGVQETQYF
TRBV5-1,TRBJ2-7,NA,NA,TGCGCCAGCAGCTTGGTATCGTCAGGCCCAGAGCAGTACTTC,CASSLVSSGPEQYF
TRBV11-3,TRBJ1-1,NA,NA,TGTGCCAGCAGCCTAACAGGGAACACTGAAGCTTTCTTT,CASSLTGNTEAFF
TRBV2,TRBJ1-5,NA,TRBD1,TGTGCCAGCAGTGCAGGGGGCGGTGGACAGCCCCAGCATTTT,CASSAGGGGQPQHF
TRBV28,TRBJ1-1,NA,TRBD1,TGTGCCAGCAGTTTATTAGGGACAGGGAACACTGAAGCTTTCTTT,CASSLLGTGNTEAFF